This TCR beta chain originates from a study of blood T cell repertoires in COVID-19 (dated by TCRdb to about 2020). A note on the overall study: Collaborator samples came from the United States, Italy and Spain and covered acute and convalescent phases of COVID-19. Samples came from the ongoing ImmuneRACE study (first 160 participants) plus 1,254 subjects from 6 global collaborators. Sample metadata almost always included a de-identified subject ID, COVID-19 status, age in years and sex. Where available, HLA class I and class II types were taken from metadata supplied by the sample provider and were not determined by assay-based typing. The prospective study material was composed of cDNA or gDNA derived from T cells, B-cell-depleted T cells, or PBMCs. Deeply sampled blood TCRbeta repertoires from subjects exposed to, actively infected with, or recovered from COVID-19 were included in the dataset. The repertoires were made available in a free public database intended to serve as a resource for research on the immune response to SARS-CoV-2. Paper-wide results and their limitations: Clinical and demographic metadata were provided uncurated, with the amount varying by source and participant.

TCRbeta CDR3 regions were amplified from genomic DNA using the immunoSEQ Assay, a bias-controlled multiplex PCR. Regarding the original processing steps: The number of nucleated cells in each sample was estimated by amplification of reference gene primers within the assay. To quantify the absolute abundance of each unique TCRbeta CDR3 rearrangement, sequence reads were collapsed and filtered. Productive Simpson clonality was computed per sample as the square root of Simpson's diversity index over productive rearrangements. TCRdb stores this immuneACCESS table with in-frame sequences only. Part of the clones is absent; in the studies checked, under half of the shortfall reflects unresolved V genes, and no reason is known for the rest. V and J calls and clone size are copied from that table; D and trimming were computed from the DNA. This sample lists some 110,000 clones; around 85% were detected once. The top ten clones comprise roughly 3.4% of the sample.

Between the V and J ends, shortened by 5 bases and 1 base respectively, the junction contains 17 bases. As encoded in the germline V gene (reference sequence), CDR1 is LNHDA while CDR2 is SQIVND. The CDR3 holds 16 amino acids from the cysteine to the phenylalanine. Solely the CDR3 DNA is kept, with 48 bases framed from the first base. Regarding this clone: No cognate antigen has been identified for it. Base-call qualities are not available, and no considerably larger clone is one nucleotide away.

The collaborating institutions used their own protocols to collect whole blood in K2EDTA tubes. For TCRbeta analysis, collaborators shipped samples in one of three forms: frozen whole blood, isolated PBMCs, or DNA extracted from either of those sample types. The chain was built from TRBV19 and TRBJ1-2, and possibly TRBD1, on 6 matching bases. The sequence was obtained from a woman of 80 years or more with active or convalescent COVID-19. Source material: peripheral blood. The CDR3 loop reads CASSEQGMRFNYGYTF. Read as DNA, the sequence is TGTGCCAGTAGTGAACAGGGAATGAGGTTTAACTATGGCTACACCTTC. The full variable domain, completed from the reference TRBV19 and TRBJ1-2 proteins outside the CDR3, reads DGGITQSPKYLFRKEGQNVTLSCEQNLNHDAMYWYRQDPGQGLRLIYYSQIVNDFQKGDIAEGYSVSREKKESFPLTVTSAQKNPTAFYLCASSEQGMRFNYGYTFGSGTRLTVV.